This TCR beta chain is from a study of CD8+CD57+ T cells in acquired aplastic anemia. Study as a whole: The average for DNA from sorted CD4+ and CD8+ cells was 3 to 3.5 ug. Whole-study results and caveats: Patients shared approximately 30 CD8+ CDR3 sequences with controls.

Genomic DNA served as template for TCR beta VDJ and CDR3 profiling. TCRdb used MiXCR to reprocess the reads, holding one entry per CDR3 protein. The data show about 160,000 distinct CDR3 sequences, roughly 43% seen once. The CDR3 totals 15 residues. V was trimmed by 4 bases and J by 6 bases, leaving 19 bases between them. Looked up from germline, CDR1 is SGHRS and CDR2 is YFSETQ. Patients who underwent sequencing had shown CD8+CD57+ cell expansion by flow cytometry. No therapy had been given to the patients at the time of blood sampling. In regard to this clonotype: Its target is unknown.

This receptor was obtained from a human donor with aplastic anemia. V is TRBV5-1 and J is TRBJ1-1; weak D call: TRBD1 (6 bases). The sequencing input was sorted CD4+, CD8+, or CD8+CD57+ T cells (not recorded which) from PBMCs. Written as DNA, the CDR3 is TGCGCCAGCAGCCCCGGACAGCTGTCAGGGCCTGAAGCTTTCTTT. The encoded protein is CASSPGQLSGPEAFF.